These 13 T cell receptor beta chains share one sample of origin, sequenced in a study of blood T cell repertoires in COVID-19 (dated by TCRdb to 2018 to 2021). Library generation was performed with the immunoSEQ multiplex PCR assay. TCRdb obtained this table from immuneACCESS and retained in-frame rearrangements with V and J assigned. These tables miss some clones; where compared with another copy, unresolved V genes account for less than half of the shortfall, and the remainder is unexplained. This sample is represented by approximately 130,000 clones; about 85% of them were singletons. Roughly 4.5% of the sample is held by the ten biggest clonotypes. Sequencing input: peripheral blood. The receptors derive from a human donor in a cohort sampled during active COVID-19.

This chain joins TRBV9 and TRBJ2-7; 7 bases map to TRBD1. CDR1 and CDR2 from the germline V gene are SGDLS and YYNGEE. J lost 6 bases, V lost 4 bases, and 13 bases had no gene match. The CDR3 consists of 15 residues. This CDR3 is CASSLSSGTVAEQYF. In nucleotides, the CDR3 is TGTGCCAGCAGCTTATCCTCCGGGACAGTAGCCGAGCAGTACTTC. Supplemented by reference TRBV9 and TRBJ2-7, the full variable domain reads DSGVTQTPKHLITATGQRVTLRCSPRSGDLSVYWYQQSLDQGLQFLIQYYNGEERAKGNILERFSAQQFPDLHSELNLSSLELGDSALYFCASSLSSGTVAEQYFGPGTRLTVT.

The chain links TRBV30 to TRBJ1-2; 8 nucleotides agree with TRBD1. This CDR3 region has 15 residues. Germline V gene lookup returns CDR1 GTSNPN and CDR2 SVGIG (reference sequence). The V gene end was trimmed by 3 bases and the J gene end by 6 bases; junction bases not matched to a gene: 12. CDR3 protein: CAWSATGQGVDGYTF. The CDR3 DNA reads as TGTGCCTGGAGCGCTACCGGACAGGGAGTGGATGGCTACACCTTC.

This clone is judged medium-sized (0.01 to 0.1%). The genes are TRBV10-1 and TRBJ1-1; TRBD1 agrees at 8 bases. Trimming took 6 bases from V and 8 from J; bases not matched to a gene: 8. The CDR3 extends over 13 amino acids. CDR1 WNHNN and CDR2 SYGVQD come from the germline V gene (reference sequence). The CDR3 DNA is TGCGCCAGCAGGAGGGACGGGACAGGAGAAGCTTTCTTT. It encodes CASRRDGTGEAFF.

This rearrangement joins TRBV12-5 to TRBJ1-4; 7 nucleotides agree with TRBD1. Germline CDR1 is LGHNT and CDR2 is FRNRAP. The junction had 8 bases not matched to a gene; V was cut back by 0 bases and J by 7 bases. The CDR3 runs to 16 residues. The CDR3 sequence: CASGLVQRGGGEKLFF. DNA for the CDR3: TGTGCTAGTGGTTTGGTACAAAGAGGGGGCGGTGAAAAACTGTTTTTT. Full variable domain (remainder filled in from reference TRBV12-5 and TRBJ1-4): DARVTQTPRHKVTEMGQEVTMRCQPILGHNTVFWYRQTMMQGLELLAYFRNRAPLDDSGMPKDRFSAEMPDATLATLKIQPSEPRDSAVYFCASGLVQRGGGEKLFFGSGTQLSVL.

This chain uses TRBV6-5 with TRBJ1-1; D is uncertain. Trimming left V 0 bases short and J 6 bases short, with 8 bases between. The CDR3 covers 13 residues. Germline loops: CDR1 MNHEY, CDR2 SVGAGI. The chain's CDR3 is CASSYSGAPEAFF. In nucleotides, the CDR3 is TGTGCCAGCAGTTACTCCGGAGCGCCTGAAGCTTTCTTT.

The chain couples TRBV11-2 to TRBJ2-2; 12 bases fit TRBD1. CDR1 and CDR2 (germline): SGHAT, FQNNGV. The length of the CDR3 is 14 residues. V lost 8 bases, J lost 7 bases, and 5 bases stayed unmatched. The DNA for the CDR3 is TGTGCCAGCGGGGGACAGGGGGCCTTCGGGGAGCTGTTTTTT. As protein: CASGGQGAFGELFF.

V and J are TRBV27 and TRBJ2-1, with D possibly matching TRBD2 (6 bases). Trimming took off 5 bases at V and 4 bases at J, with 9 bases between the two ends. From germline, CDR1 is MNHEY and CDR2 SMNVEV (reference sequence). There are 13 residues in the CDR3. The chain's CDR3 is CASSPGTYNEQFF. The CDR3 nucleotides are TGTGCCAGCAGTCCCGGGACTTACAATGAGCAGTTCTTC.

This sequence joins TRBV7-2 and TRBJ1-3; 9 nucleotides match TRBD1. The germline CDR1 and CDR2 sequences are SGHTA and FQGNSA. The trim removed 5 bases at V and 4 bases at J, leaving 6 bases unmatched. The CDR3 is 15 residues long. The CDR3 coding sequence is TGTGCCAGCAGCGGGAACAGGGGGCGAGGAAACACCATATATTTT. Encoded protein: CASSGNRGRGNTIYF.

The rearrangement uses TRBV6-2 or TRBV6-3 and TRBJ1-5; the match to TRBD1 covers 8 bases. The CDR3 is made up of 19 amino acids. Germline V gene lookup returns CDR1 MNHEY and CDR2 SVGEGT. The ends lost 0 bases at V and 2 bases at J; junction bases unmatched: 12. The CDR3, as DNA: TGTGCCAGCAGTTACTCCGGGACAGGCCCCCTAAGTCGCAATCAGCCCCAGCATTTT. It translates to CASSYSGTGPLSRNQPQHF.

The chain joins TRBV4-3 to TRBJ1-5, with TRBD1 identical over 7 bases. V lost 1 base, J lost 10 bases, and 10 bases stayed unmatched. Germline CDR1 and CDR2: LGHNA and YSLEER. The CDR3 sequence is 15 residues long. The DNA of the CDR3 is TGCGCCAGCAGCCAAGGAACAGGGGCTACCGATCCCCAGCATTTT. Translation: CASSQGTGATDPQHF.

This sequence joins TRBV28 and TRBJ1-6; TRBD1 is a possible D gene (5 bases). V was cut by 3 bases and J by 8 bases, with 14 bases left in between. From germline, CDR1 is MDHEN and CDR2 SYDVKM. This CDR3 has 15 amino acids. The CDR3 DNA follows: TGTGCCAGCAGTTTCTGGGGCCCGATTTATTCACCCCTCCACTTT. The encoded protein is CASSFWGPIYSPLHF.

This sequence joins TRBV24-1 and TRBJ1-2, with D perhaps TRBD1 (5 bases). This CDR3 spans 14 amino acids. From germline, CDR1 is KGHDR and CDR2 SFDVKD. Trimming left V 1 base short and J 7 bases short, with 12 bases between. CDR3 in amino acids: CATSDFPLGGGYTF. CDR3 bases: TGTGCCACCAGTGATTTTCCCCTCGGGGGTGGCTACACCTTC.

V gene TRBV6-4 combines with J gene TRBJ2-3; 10 nucleotides agree with TRBD2. Germline V lookup: CDR1 MRHNA, CDR2 SNTAGT. The CDR3 extends over 15 amino acids. With V trimmed by 5 bases and J by 3 bases, 5 bases remained unmatched. CDR3 loop: CASSPLAGGTDTQYF. In nucleotides, the CDR3 is TGTGCCAGCAGTCCTTTAGCGGGAGGAACAGATACGCAGTATTTT.